This T cell receptor (beta chain) was identified in a study of OX40 agonist ivuxolimab in advanced cancers. Using immunoSEQ multiplex PCR, the repertoire was profiled, and TCRdb retains in-frame clones only, with some absent. The profile covers 55,000 to 75,000 clones, with about nine tenths appearing a single time and roughly 2% taken by the ten largest. Points from the study as a whole: Within 6 weeks, CD4+ and CD8+ blood T cells expanded clonally at 0.1 to 3.0 mg/kg.

V dropped 6 bases and J dropped 5; count of bases not matched to a gene: 2. From germline, CDR1 is SQVTM and CDR2 ANQGSEA. The CDR3 consists of 13 residues. Regarding this clone: Its antigen is undetermined.

The V and J genes are TRBV29-1 and TRBJ1-4; 11 bases fit TRBD1. This clonotype originated in an adult with an advanced solid tumor such as melanoma, head and neck, liver or kidney cancer. The source material was CD4+ or CD8+ T cells sorted from blood, sampled in a trial of the OX40 agonist ivuxolimab. The CDR3 nucleotides read TGCAGCGTGGGGGACAGGGGGAATGAAAAACTGTTTTTT. Translated: CSVGDRGNEKLFF.